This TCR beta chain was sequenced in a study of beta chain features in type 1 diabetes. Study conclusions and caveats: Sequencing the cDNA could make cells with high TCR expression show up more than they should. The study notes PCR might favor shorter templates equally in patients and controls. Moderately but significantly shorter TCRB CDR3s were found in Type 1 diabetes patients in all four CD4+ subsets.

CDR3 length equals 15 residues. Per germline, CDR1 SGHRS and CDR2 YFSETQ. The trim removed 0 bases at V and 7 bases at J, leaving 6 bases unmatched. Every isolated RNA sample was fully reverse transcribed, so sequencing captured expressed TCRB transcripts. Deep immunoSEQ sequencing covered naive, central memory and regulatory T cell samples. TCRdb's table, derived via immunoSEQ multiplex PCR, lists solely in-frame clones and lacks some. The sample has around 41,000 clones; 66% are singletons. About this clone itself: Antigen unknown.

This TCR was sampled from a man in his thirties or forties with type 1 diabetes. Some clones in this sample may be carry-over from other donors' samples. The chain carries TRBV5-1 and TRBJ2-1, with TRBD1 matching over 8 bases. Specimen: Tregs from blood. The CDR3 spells CASSLEQGARNEQFF. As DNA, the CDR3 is TGCGCCAGCAGCTTGGAGCAGGGGGCAAGGAATGAGCAGTTCTTC.